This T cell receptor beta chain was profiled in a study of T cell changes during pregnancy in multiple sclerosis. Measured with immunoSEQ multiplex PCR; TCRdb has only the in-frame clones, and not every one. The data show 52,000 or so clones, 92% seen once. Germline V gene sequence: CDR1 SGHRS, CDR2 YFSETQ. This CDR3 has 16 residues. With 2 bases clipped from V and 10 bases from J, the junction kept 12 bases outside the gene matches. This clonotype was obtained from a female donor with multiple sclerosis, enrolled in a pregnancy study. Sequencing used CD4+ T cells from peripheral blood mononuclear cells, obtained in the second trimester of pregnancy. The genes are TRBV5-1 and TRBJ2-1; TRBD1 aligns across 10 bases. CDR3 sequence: CASSFRDRGQLGEQFF. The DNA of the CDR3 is TGCGCCAGCAGCTTCCGGGACAGGGGTCAACTGGGGGAGCAGTTCTTC.